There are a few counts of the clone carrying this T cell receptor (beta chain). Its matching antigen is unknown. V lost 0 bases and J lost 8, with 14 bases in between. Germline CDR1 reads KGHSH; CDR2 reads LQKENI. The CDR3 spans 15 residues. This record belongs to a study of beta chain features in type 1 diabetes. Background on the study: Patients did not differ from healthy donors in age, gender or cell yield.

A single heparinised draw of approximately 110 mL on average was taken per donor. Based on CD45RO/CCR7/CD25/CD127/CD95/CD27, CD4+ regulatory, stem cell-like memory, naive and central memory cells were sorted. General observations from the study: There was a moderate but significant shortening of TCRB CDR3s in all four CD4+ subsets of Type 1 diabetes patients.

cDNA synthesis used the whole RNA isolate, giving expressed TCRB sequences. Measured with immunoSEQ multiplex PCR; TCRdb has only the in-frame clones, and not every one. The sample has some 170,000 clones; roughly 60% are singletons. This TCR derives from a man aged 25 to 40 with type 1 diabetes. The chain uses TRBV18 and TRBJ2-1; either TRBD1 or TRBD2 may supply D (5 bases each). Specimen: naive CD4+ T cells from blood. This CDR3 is CASSPPGFGTDEQFF. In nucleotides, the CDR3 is TGTGCCAGCTCACCACCGGGGTTTGGGACGGATGAGCAGTTCTTC.